These 7 T cell receptor beta chains were sequenced from one sample in a study of regulatory T cells in long-lasting Graves disease. Time point described: persistent/refractory GD, antithyroid drugs over 5 years with positive TRAb. PBMCs were the source of the RNA used for TCR sequencing. Sequencing libraries for TCR beta were prepared with iRepertoire HTBI primers and Arm-PCR of CDR3 regions. Each CDR3 protein is one row after TCRdb ran MiXCR on the multiplex PCR reads. The data show approximately 400,000 distinct CDR3 sequences, with roughly a quarter seen just once and approximately 26% held by the top ten. The material sequenced was peripheral blood mononuclear cells (PBMCs), taken when the disease was refractory, from a patient treated with antithyroid drugs. The receptor source for this set is a female donor with Graves disease.

This clonotype was counted ten times or more. This chain connects TRBV28 to TRBJ1-1; D not resolved. Germline V lookup: CDR1 MDHEN, CDR2 SYDVKM. This CDR3 has 13 residues. Between the trimmed V and J ends, which lost 6 bases and 5 bases, there was a span of 13 bases. CDR3 residues: CASSEVELTEAFF. CDR3 sequence (DNA): TGTGCCAGCAGCGAAGTCGAACTGACTGAAGCTTTCTTT.

This clonotype was counted only a few times. The CDR3 nucleotides are TGTGCCAGCAGTTCCCCCCGAGAGACCCAGTACTTC. It encodes CASSSPRETQYF. The chain carries TRBV6-2 or TRBV6-3 and TRBJ2-5; D is undetermined. The CDR3 consists of 12 residues. The V end lost 4 bases, the J end lost 4 bases, and 7 bases lay between the germline ends. Germline loops: CDR1 MNHEY, CDR2 SVGEGT.

This rearrangement joins TRBV7-2 to TRBJ2-6; D remains unclear. This CDR3 has 15 amino acids. The germline V gene encodes CDR1 SGHTA and CDR2 FQGNSA. V dropped 7 bases and J dropped 1 base, with 11 bases sitting between them. CDR3 amino acids: CASTEYASGANVLTF. Here the CDR3 DNA reads TGTGCCAGCACCGAATACGCTTCTGGGGCCAACGTCCTGACTTTC.

This clonotype was observed a handful of times. The rearrangement joins TRBV7-2 to TRBJ2-7; D is unclear. Trimming stripped 2 bases from V and 2 bases from J, with 10 bases between. The germline gives CDR1 SGHTA, CDR2 FQGNSA. This CDR3 has 14 amino acids. CDR3 residues: CASSLNTATYEQYF. The DNA of the CDR3 is TGTGCCAGCAGCTTAAATACAGCAACCTACGAGCAGTACTTC.

J is TRBJ2-7 and V is TRBV15, with unresolved D. Germline-derived CDR1 and CDR2 are LNHNV and YYDKDF (reference sequence). V was trimmed by 0 bases and J by 2 bases, leaving 11 bases between them. This CDR3 comprises 15 residues. The CDR3 spells CATSREAGGPYEQYF. In nucleotides, the CDR3 is TGTGCCACCAGCAGAGAGGCTGGTGGACCCTACGAGCAGTACTTC.

The table lists this clonotype with many counts. The CDR3 here is CASSSQHGTGAFF. CDR3 in DNA: TGTGCCAGCAGCTCCCAACATGGAACGGGAGCTTTCTTT. This chain connects TRBV11-3 to TRBJ1-1, with unresolved D. Germline V gives CDR1 SGHNT, CDR2 YENEEA. The CDR3 totals 13 residues. Trimming removed 4 bases from V and 10 bases from J, with 16 bases in between.

CDR3 in amino acids: CASRTSTNEQFF. CDR3 sequence (DNA): TGTGCCAGCAGGACTAGCACCAATGAGCAGTTCTTC. V gene TRBV6-1 combines with J gene TRBJ2-1, with 7 bases that match TRBD2. The CDR3 is 12 residues long. J was trimmed by 6 bases and V by 6 bases; bases with no gene match: 2. Germline V CDR1 and CDR2: MNHNS, SASEGT.